This T cell receptor beta chain was obtained from a study of T cells in Graves' hyperthyroidism and ophthalmopathy. RNA transcripts served as the template for amplifying TCR beta CDR3 regions. When the TCR CDR3 underwent first-round RT-PCR, the HTBI primer set was used. TCRdb passed the multiplex PCR reads through MiXCR, listing each CDR3 protein once. The sample has about 360,000 distinct CDR3 sequences; 13% are singletons. Fresh peripheral blood, around 9.3 ml of it, supplied the PBMCs. The germline V gene encodes CDR1 SGDLS and CDR2 YYNGEE. V lost 0 bases to trimming and J lost 3 bases, with 25 bases between them. The CDR3 is made up of 19 amino acids.

Material: blood. The TCR originated in a man aged 25 to 40 with Graves' hyperthyroidism that later progressed to Graves' ophthalmopathy. The J gene is TRBJ2-7, the V gene TRBV9, with D perhaps TRBD2 (6 bases). The CDR3 spells CASSVGPAAAGTSFYEQYF. The DNA for the CDR3 is TGTGCCAGCAGCGTAGGGCCGGCTGCGGCCGGGACTTCCTTCTACGAGCAGTACTTC.